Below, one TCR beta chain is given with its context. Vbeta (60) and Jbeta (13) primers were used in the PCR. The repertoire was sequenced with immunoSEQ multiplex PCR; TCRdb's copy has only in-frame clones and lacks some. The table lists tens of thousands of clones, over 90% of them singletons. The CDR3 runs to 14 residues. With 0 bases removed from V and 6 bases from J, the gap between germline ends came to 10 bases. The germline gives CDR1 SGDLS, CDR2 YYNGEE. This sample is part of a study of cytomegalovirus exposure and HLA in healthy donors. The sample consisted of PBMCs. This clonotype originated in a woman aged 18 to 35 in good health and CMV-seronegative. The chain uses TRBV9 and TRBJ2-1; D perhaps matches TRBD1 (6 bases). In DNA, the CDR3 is TGTGCCAGCAGCGTAGAAGGGGGAAGCAATGAGCAGTTCTTC. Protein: CASSVEGGSNEQFF.